This entry lists 8 T cell receptor beta chains sequenced from one sample in a study of CD8 T cells in Susac syndrome (dated by TCRdb to between 2017 and 2020). The library was built by means of the immunoSEQ multiplex PCR assay. RNA was extracted using the RNeasy kit, and roughly 0.5 to 1 ug of the RNA was reverse transcribed with random hexamers. In-frame beta chains were kept once TCRdb had trimmed the public reads at Q25 with fastp and called clones with MiXCR. Rows with one shared CDR3 protein collapse into an entry with the most common genes and DNA. This sample gives 100,000 to 110,000 distinct CDR3 sequences in total; around 95% of them show up just once. The ten largest make up 0.25% to 0.35% of the sample. The sample was CD8+ T cells from PBMCs. The receptors originated from a human donor with Susac syndrome.

In its sample, this clonotype was seen a few times. The J gene is TRBJ2-5, the V gene TRBV5-6, with unresolved D. CDR3 length: 11 amino acids. Per germline, CDR1 SGHDT and CDR2 YYEEEE. The V end was cut by 0 bases, the J end by 5 bases, with 2 bases between. The CDR3 DNA reads as TGTGCCAGCAGCTTGGACGAGACCCAGTACTTC. Amino acid sequence: CASSLDETQYF.

The chain employs TRBV9 and TRBJ2-3, with TRBD2 as a possible D gene (6 bases). Trimming removed 2 bases at V and 5 bases at J, with 15 bases between. Germline values: CDR1 SGDLS, CDR2 YYNGEE. The CDR3 loop spans 15 amino acids. The CDR3 DNA reads TGTGCCAGCAGCGTCGTGGGGCGGGGCGGAGATACGCAGTATTTT. This sequence encodes CASSVVGRGGDTQYF.

The V call is TRBV20-1, the J call TRBJ2-1; the match to TRBD2 covers 8 bases. V trimming: 3 bases; J trimming: 2 bases; junction bases outside the gene matches: 0. This CDR3 is 13 amino acids long. Germline assignment: CDR1 DFQATT and CDR2 SNEGSKA (reference sequence). The CDR3 region is CSASGGAYNEQFF. Here the CDR3 DNA reads TGCAGTGCTAGCGGGGGGGCCTACAATGAGCAGTTCTTC.

V usage is TRBV14 and J usage is TRBJ2-1; D is undetermined. The V end lost 5 bases, the J end lost 0 bases, and 11 bases lay between the germline ends. CDR1 is SGHDN and CDR2 is FVKESK in the germline V gene. CDR3 size: 15 residues. The CDR3 DNA is TGTGCCAGCAGCGCTACTAAAAGCTCCTACAATGAGCAGTTCTTC. It is translated as CASSATKSSYNEQFF. The full variable domain, with the rest looked up from reference TRBV14 and TRBJ2-1, is EAGVTQFPSHSVIEKGQTVTLRCDPISGHDNLYWYRRVMGKEIKFLLHFVKESKQDESGMPNNRFLAERTGGTYSTLKVQPAELEDSGVYFCASSATKSSYNEQFFGPGTRLTVL.

Here the CDR3 reads CASSLRGWGNTIYF. DNA for the CDR3: TGTGCCAGCAGTTTAAGGGGGTGGGGAAACACCATATATTTT. This sequence joins TRBV27 and TRBJ1-3, with D possibly matching TRBD1 (6 bases). V lost 2 bases, J lost 4 bases, and 9 bases lay in between. From germline, CDR1 is MNHEY and CDR2 SMNVEV (reference sequence). The CDR3 loop spans 14 amino acids.

This clonotype was seen once. This rearrangement joins TRBV27 to TRBJ1-1; the D gene is possibly TRBD1 (6 bases). This CDR3 has 16 residues. V gave up 0 bases and J gave up 6 bases, with 17 bases separating them. Germline-derived CDR1 and CDR2 are MNHEY and SMNVEV (reference sequence). The CDR3 sequence: CASSLSSRGQGSEAFF. In nucleotides, the CDR3 is TGTGCCAGCAGTTTATCGTCTCGGGGGCAAGGCTCTGAAGCTTTCTTT.

The count of this clonotype is one. This chain uses TRBV5-1 with TRBJ1-1; D might be TRBD1 (5 bases). This CDR3 is built from 11 residues. The ends were cut back, 6 bases at V and 11 bases at J, with 14 bases in the middle. Germline-derived CDR1 and CDR2 are SGHRS and YFSETQ. CDR3 region: CASNAGTGAFF. The DNA for the CDR3 is TGCGCCAGCAACGCCGGGACCGGCGCTTTCTTT.

V usage is TRBV6-2 or TRBV6-3 and J usage is TRBJ2-4, with 10 bases aligning to TRBD2. The CDR3 is made up of 18 amino acids. The J segment lost 0 bases and the V segment lost 6 bases, leaving 11 bases of the junction unmatched. CDR1 is MNHEY and CDR2 is SVGEGT in the germline V gene. DNA for the CDR3: TGTGCCAGCAGACCCGGACTAGCGGCCCGAGGAGCCAAAAACATTCAGTACTTC. Protein product: CASRPGLAARGAKNIQYF.